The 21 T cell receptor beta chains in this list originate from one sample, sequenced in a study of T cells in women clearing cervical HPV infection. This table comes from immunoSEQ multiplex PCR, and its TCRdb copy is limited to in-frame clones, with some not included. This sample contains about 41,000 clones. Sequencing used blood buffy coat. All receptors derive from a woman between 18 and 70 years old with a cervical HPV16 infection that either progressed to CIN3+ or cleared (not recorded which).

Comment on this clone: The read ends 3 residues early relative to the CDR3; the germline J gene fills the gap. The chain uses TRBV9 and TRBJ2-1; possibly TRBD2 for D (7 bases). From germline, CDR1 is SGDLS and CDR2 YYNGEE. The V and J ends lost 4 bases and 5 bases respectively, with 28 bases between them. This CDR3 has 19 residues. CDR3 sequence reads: CASSPGAYRRERIDNEQFF. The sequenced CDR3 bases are TGTGCCAGCAGCCCAGGGGCATATCGGCGGGAGAGAATCGACAATGAG. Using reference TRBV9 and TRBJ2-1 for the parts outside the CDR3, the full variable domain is DSGVTQTPKHLITATGQRVTLRCSPRSGDLSVYWYQQSLDQGLQFLIQYYNGEERAKGNILERFSAQQFPDLHSELNLSSLELGDSALYFCASSPGAYRRERIDNEQFFGPGTRLTVL.

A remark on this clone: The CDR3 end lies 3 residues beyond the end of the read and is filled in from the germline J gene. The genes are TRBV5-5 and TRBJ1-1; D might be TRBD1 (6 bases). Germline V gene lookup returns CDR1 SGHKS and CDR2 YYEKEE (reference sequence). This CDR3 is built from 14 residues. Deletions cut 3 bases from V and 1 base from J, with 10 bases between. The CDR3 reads CASSSPGQNTEAFF. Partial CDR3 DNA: TGTGCCAGCAGCTCTCCGGGACAGAACACTGAA.

CDR3 loop: CSATGVSYNEQFF. CDR3 DNA (partial): TGCAGCGCCACAGGGGTGTCCTACAATGAG. The rearrangement joins TRBV29-1 to TRBJ2-1; 7 nucleotides match TRBD1. The read ends 3 residues shy of where the CDR3 ends; the end is completed using the germline J gene. The germline V gene encodes CDR1 SQVTM and CDR2 ANQGSEA. V lost 7 bases to trimming and J lost 1 base; unmatched junction nucleotides: 4. The CDR3 loop spans 13 amino acids.

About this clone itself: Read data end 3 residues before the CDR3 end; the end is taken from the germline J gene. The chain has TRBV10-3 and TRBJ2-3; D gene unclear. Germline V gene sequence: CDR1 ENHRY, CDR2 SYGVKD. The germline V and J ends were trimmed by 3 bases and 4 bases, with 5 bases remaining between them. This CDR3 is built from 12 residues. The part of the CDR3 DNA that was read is TGTGCCATCAGTGATGCGGCAGATACG. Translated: CAISDAADT. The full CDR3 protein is CAISDAADTQYF.

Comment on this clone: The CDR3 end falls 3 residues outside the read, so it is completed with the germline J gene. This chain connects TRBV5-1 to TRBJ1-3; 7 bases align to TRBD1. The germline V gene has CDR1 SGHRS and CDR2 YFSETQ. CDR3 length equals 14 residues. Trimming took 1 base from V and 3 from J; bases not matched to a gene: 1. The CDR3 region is CASSLTGDGNTIYF. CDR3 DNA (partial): TGCGCCAGCAGCTTGACAGGGGATGGAAACACC.

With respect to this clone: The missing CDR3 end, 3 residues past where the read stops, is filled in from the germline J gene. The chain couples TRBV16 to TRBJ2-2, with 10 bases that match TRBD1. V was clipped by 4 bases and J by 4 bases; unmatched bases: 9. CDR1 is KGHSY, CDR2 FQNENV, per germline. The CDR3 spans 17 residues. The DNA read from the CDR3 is TGTGCCAGCAGCCCCACCGGGACAGGGGTTGTCACCGGGGAG. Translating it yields CASSPTGTGVVTGE. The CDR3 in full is CASSPTGTGVVTGELFF.

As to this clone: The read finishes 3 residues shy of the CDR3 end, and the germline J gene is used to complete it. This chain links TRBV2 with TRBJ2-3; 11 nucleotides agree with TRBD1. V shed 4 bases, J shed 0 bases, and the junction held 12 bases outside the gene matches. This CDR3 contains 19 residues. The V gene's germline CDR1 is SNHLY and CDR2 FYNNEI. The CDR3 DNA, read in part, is TGTGCCAGCAGTGCCCCGTCCAAGGGACAGGGGGTGAGCACAGATACG. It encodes CASSAPSKGQGVSTDT. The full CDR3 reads CASSAPSKGQGVSTDTQYF. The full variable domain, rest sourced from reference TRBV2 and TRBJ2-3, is EPEVTQTPSHQVTQMGQEVILRCVPISNHLYFYWYRQILGQKVEFLVSFYNNEISEKSEIFDDQFSVERPDGSNFTLKIRSTKLEDSAMYFCASSAPSKGQGVSTDTQYFGPGTRLTVL.

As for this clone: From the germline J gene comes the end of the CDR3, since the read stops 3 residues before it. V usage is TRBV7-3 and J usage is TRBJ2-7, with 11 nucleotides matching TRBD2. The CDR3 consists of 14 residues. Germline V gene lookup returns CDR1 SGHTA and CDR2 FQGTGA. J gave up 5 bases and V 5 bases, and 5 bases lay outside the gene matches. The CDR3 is CASSTSGSQDEQYF. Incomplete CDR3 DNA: TGTGCCAGCAGCACTAGCGGGAGTCAGGACGAG.

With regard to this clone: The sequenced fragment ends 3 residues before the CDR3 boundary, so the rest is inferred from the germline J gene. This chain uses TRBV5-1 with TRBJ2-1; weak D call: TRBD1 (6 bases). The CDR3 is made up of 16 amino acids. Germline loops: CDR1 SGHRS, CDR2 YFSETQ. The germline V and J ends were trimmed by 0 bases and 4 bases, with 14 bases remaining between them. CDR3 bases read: TGCGCCAGCAGCTTGGGGGTGACAGGAGCTTACAATGAG. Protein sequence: CASSLGVTGAYNE. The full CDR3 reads CASSLGVTGAYNEQFF.

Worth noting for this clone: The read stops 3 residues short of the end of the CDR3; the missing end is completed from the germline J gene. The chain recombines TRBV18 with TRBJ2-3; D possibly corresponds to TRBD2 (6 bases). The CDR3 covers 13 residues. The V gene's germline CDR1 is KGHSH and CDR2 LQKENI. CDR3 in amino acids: CASSPPGRGTQYF. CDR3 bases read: TGTGCCAGCTCACCACCGGGTCGGGGGACG.

CDR3 bases read: TGTGCCAGCAGTTCTCTCACTAGCGGGCTATACAATGAG. Translation gives CASSSLTSGLYNE. The CDR3 in its entirety is CASSSLTSGLYNEQFF. The chain couples TRBV6-2 or TRBV6-3 to TRBJ2-1, with 9 bases fitting TRBD2. The read gets to within 3 residues of the CDR3 end, and the germline J gene fills in the rest. This CDR3 has 16 residues. In germline, CDR1 is MNHEY, CDR2 SVGEGT. J lost 4 bases, V lost 4 bases, and 8 bases had no gene match.

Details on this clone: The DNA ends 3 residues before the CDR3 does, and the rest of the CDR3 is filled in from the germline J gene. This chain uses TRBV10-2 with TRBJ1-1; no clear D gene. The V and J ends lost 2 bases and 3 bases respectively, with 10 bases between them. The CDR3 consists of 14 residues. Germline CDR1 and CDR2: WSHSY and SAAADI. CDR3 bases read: TGCGCCAGCAGTGAGGTTGGTAGGGACACTGAA. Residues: CASSEVGRDTE. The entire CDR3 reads CASSEVGRDTEAFF.

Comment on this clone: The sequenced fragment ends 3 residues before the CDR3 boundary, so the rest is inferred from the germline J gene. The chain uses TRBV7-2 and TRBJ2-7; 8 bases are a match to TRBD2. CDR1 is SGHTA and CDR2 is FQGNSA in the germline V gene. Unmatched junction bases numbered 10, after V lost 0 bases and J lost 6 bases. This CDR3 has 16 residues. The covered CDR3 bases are TGTGCCAGCAGCTTAGCGCCTAGCGGGCCCTTTGGCGAG. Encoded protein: CASSLAPSGPFGE. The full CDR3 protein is CASSLAPSGPFGEQYF. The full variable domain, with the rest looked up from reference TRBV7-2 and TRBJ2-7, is GAGVSQSPSNKVTEKGKDVELRCDPISGHTALYWYRQSLGQGLEFLIYFQGNSAPDKSGLPSDRFSAERTGGSVSTLTIQRTQQEDSAVYLCASSLAPSGPFGEQYFGPGTRLTVT.

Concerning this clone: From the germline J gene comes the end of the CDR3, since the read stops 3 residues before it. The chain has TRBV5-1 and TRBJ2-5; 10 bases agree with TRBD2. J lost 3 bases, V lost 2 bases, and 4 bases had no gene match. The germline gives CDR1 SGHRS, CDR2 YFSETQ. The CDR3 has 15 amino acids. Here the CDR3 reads CASSFRTSGEETQYF. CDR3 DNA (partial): TGCGCCAGCAGCTTCAGAACTAGCGGGGAAGAGACC.

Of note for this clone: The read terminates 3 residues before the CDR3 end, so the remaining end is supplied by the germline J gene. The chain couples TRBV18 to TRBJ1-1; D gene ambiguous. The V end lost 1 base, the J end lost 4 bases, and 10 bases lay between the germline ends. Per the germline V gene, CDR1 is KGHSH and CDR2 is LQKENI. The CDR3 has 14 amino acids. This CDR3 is CASSPRGLGTEAFF. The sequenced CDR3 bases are TGTGCCAGCTCACCACGAGGGTTGGGCACTGAA.

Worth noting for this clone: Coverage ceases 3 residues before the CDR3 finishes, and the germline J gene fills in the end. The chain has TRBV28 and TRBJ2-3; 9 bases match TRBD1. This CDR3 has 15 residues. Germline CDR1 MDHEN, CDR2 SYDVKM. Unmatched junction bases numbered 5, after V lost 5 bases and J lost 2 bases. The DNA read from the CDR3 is TGTGCCAGCAGTCGATACAGGGGGCCCACAGATACG. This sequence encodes CASSRYRGPTDT. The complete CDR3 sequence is CASSRYRGPTDTQYF.

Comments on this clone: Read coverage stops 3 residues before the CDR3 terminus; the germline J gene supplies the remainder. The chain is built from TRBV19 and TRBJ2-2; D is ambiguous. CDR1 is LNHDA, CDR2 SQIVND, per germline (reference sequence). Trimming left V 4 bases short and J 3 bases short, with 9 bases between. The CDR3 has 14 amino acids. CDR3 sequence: CASSTSPDTGELFF. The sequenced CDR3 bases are TGTGCCAGTAGTACCTCCCCGGACACCGGGGAG. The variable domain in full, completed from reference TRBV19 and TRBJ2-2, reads DGGITQSPKYLFRKEGQNVTLSCEQNLNHDAMYWYRQDPGQGLRLIYYSQIVNDFQKGDIAEGYSVSREKKESFPLTVTSAQKNPTAFYLCASSTSPDTGELFFGEGSRLTVL.

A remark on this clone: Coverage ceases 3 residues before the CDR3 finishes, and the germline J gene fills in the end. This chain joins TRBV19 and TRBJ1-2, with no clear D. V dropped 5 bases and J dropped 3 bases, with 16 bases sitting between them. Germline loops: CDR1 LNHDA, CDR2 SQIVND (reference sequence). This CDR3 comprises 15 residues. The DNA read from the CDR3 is TGTGCCAGTAGTCCCAGGTCCCGTAATGACTATGGC. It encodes CASSPRSRNDYG. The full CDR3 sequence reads CASSPRSRNDYGYTF.

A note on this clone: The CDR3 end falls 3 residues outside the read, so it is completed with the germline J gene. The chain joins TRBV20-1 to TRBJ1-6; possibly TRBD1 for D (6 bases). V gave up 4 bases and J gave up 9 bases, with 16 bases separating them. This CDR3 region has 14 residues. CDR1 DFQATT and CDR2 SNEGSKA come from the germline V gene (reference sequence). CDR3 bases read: TGCAGTGCTATGAGGGGGAGGGCGATTTCACCC. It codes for CSAMRGRAISP. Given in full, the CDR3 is CSAMRGRAISPLHF.

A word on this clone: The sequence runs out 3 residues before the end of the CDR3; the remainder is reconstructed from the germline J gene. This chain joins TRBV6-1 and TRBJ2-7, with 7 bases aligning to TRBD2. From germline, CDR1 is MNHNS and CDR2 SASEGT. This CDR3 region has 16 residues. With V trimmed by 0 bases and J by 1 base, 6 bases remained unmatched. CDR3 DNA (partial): TGTGCCAGCAGTGAAGCAGGCCAGCGGGGTTCCTACGAG. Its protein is CASSEAGQRGSYE. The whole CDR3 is CASSEAGQRGSYEQYF.

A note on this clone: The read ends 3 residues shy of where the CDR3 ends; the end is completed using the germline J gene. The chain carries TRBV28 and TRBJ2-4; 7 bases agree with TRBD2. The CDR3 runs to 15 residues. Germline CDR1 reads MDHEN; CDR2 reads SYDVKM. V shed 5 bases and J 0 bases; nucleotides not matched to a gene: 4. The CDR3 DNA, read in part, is TGTGCCAGCAGTCTAGCGGCGCTAGCCAAAAACATT. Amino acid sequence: CASSLAALAKNI. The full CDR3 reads CASSLAALAKNIQYF.